These 14 T cell receptor beta chains originate from one sample sequenced in a study of spatial heterogeneity in lung cancer. Each CDR3 protein gets one entry after TCRdb re-called the 5' RACE reads with MiXCR. The sample shows about 7,000 distinct CDR3 sequences, approximately 7% of them seen only once. This sample's time point: sample taken at primary tumor resection. Unsorted samples of tumor, nontumor lung or frozen PBMC had their whole RNA sequenced. The specimen was PBMCs, collected at surgery. Every receptor here comes from a male donor with early-stage non-small cell lung cancer.

There are many counts of this clonotype. For a library built for alpha chains, this beta chain is a stray read; little rests on its size. The chain carries TRBV7-6 and TRBJ2-2; no clear D gene. Germline V gives CDR1 SGHVS, CDR2 FNYEAQ. Between the trimmed V and J ends, which lost 1 base and 2 bases, there was a span of 8 bases. The CDR3 sequence is 15 residues long. The CDR3 bases are TGTGCCAGCAGCTTAGGAAACAGAAACACCGGGGAGCTGTTTTTT. Its translation is CASSLGNRNTGELFF.

Within the sample, this clonotype is medium-sized. Since the library was made to target alpha chains, this beta chain is a stray read and its abundance is not meaningful. The chain combines TRBV28 with TRBJ1-1, with D maybe TRBD1 (5 bases). The CDR3 has 14 residues. V was clipped by 1 base and J by 3 bases, with 9 bases between them. Germline values: CDR1 MDHEN, CDR2 SYDVKM. CDR3 amino acids: CASSLFQGDTEAFF. The CDR3 bases are TGTGCCAGCAGTTTATTTCAAGGGGACACTGAAGCTTTCTTT.

This clonotype was seen repeatedly, ten times or more. This beta chain is an unintended read in a library built for alpha chains; its size means little. The CDR3 sequence: CASSVAKAGLSTDTQYF. The CDR3 nucleotides are TGTGCCAGCAGCGTAGCTAAGGCCGGGTTAAGCACAGATACGCAGTATTTT. The chain links TRBV9 to TRBJ2-3; D is undetermined. Germline CDR1 and CDR2: SGDLS and YYNGEE. V lost 0 bases and J 0 bases, leaving 14 bases between the germline ends. This CDR3 is built from 17 residues.

Sample share makes this clonotype large (0.1 to 1%). In a library made to pick up alpha chains, this beta chain is a stray read with a size that means little. The V gene is TRBV11-3, the J gene TRBJ2-5, with D unresolved. The length of the CDR3 is 12 residues. From germline, CDR1 is SGHNT and CDR2 YENEEA. The V and J ends lost 1 base and 4 bases respectively, with 4 bases between them. This CDR3 is CASSLGPETQYF. CDR3 nucleotides: TGTGCCAGCAGCTTAGGGCCAGAGACCCAGTACTTC.

This clonotype was counted many times. The library was built for alpha chains, so this beta chain is an off-target read and its size means little. This rearrangement joins TRBV5-1 to TRBJ1-4, with TRBD1 as a possible D gene (6 bases). The CDR3 totals 15 residues. Germline V lookup: CDR1 SGHRS, CDR2 YFSETQ. V was shortened by 3 bases and J by 6 bases, with 15 bases between the two germline ends. Here the CDR3 reads CASSSIDAGDEKLFF. CDR3 nucleotide sequence: TGCGCCAGCAGCTCGATTGACGCAGGGGATGAAAAACTGTTTTTT.

There are many counts of this clonotype. This beta chain is an unintended read in a library built for alpha chains; its size means little. CDR3 sequence reads: CASSSWEGEQFF. In DNA form, the CDR3 reads TGTGCCAGCAGCTCATGGGAAGGTGAGCAGTTCTTC. The chain uses TRBV12-3 or TRBV12-4 and TRBJ2-1; D gene uncertain. Trimming cost V 6 bases and J 9 bases, with 12 bases left between them. The CDR3 sequence is 12 residues long.

This clonotype has ten or more counts. The library was built for alpha chains, so this beta chain is an off-target read and its size means little. The rearrangement links TRBV28 to TRBJ2-7; 8 nucleotides line up with TRBD2. Trimming at V came to 6 bases and at J to 3 bases, leaving 4 bases not matched to a gene. Germline CDR1 is MDHEN and CDR2 is SYDVKM. The CDR3 sequence is 13 residues long. The CDR3 loop reads CASSRGGSYEQYV. Here the CDR3 DNA reads TGTGCCAGCAGCCGGGGGGGAAGCTACGAGCAGTACGTC.

This clonotype was found many times. This beta chain is off target for a library built for alpha chains, so its abundance means little. This chain connects TRBV20-1 to TRBJ2-1, with 9 nucleotides matching TRBD1. The CDR3 contains 14 residues. Losses at the gene ends were 1 base for V and 5 bases for J; bases not matched to a gene: 3. Germline CDR1 and CDR2: DFQATT and SNEGSKA (reference sequence). CDR3 bases: TGCAGTGCTAGAGTTGACAGGGGGGACAATGAGCAGTTCTTC. It codes for CSARVDRGDNEQFF.

Notes on this clonotype: Since it is a stray read in a library aimed at alpha chains, this beta chain has a size that is not meaningful. The chain links TRBV9 to TRBJ2-5; 16 bases align to TRBD2. Germline V gives CDR1 SGDLS, CDR2 YYNGEE. Germline trimming cut 2 bases from V and 4 bases from J; bases unmatched to any gene: 5. The CDR3 contains 17 residues. The CDR3 protein is CASSVSGTSGRAETQYF. DNA for the CDR3: TGTGCCAGCAGCGTCTCCGGGACTAGCGGGAGGGCAGAGACCCAGTACTTC.

Ten or more counts support this clonotype. Because this beta chain is a stray read in a library intended to capture alpha chains, its abundance should not be given much weight. The rearrangement joins TRBV2 to TRBJ2-1; D remains ambiguous. The CDR3 has 12 amino acids. Germline loops: CDR1 SNHLY, CDR2 FYNNEI. The germline V and J ends were trimmed by 9 bases and 8 bases, with 14 bases remaining between them. This chain's CDR3 is CASGPLGHEQFF. In DNA form, the CDR3 reads TGTGCCAGTGGACCTCTAGGGCATGAGCAGTTCTTC.

At least ten counts were recorded for this clonotype. For a library built for alpha chains, this beta chain is a stray read; little rests on its size. V gene TRBV3-1 combines with J gene TRBJ2-4, with 10 positions matching TRBD1. Germline V gene data show CDR1 as LGHDT and CDR2 as YNNKEL (reference sequence). V dropped 2 bases and J dropped 7; count of bases not matched to a gene: 5. The CDR3 spans 15 residues. CDR3 protein: CASSQYPGQGNIQYF. CDR3 in DNA: TGTGCCAGCAGCCAATACCCGGGACAGGGGAACATTCAGTACTTC.

This clonotype was recorded at least ten times. Since it is a stray read in a library aimed at alpha chains, this beta chain has a size that is not meaningful. J is TRBJ1-3 and V is TRBV5-1; unclear D gene. CDR1 is SGHRS and CDR2 is YFSETQ in the germline V gene. The V end was cut by 0 bases, the J end by 1 base, with 11 bases between. The length of the CDR3 is 16 residues. This CDR3 reads CASSLVARSSGNTIYF. CDR3 in DNA: TGCGCCAGCAGCTTGGTCGCCCGCTCTTCTGGAAACACCATATATTTT.

In its sample, this clonotype was seen many times. A library prepared for alpha chains yielded this beta chain as an off-target read; its size is of little meaning. The V and J genes are TRBV5-1 and TRBJ2-1; no reliable D call. Trimming shortened V by 4 bases and J by 0 bases, and 14 bases separated the two germline ends. The CDR3 consists of 16 residues. Germline V CDR1 and CDR2: SGHRS, YFSETQ. The CDR3 sequence: CASSRPDASSYNEQFF. CDR3 nucleotide sequence: TGCGCCAGCAGCCGCCCCGACGCGAGCTCCTACAATGAGCAGTTCTTC.

In its sample, this clonotype was seen a few times. This beta chain lies outside the target of a library built for alpha chains; its clone size means little. The genes are TRBV3-1 and TRBJ1-1, with a possible D match to TRBD1 (6 bases). V gave up 4 bases and J gave up 1 base, with 13 bases separating them. Per the germline V gene, CDR1 is LGHDT and CDR2 is YNNKEL (reference sequence). This CDR3 is built from 15 residues. The DNA for the CDR3 is TGTGCCAGCAGCCGCCCGGGACACCGGAACACTGAAGCTTTCTTT. Protein sequence: CASSRPGHRNTEAFF.